The 21 T cell receptor beta chains below come from one sample, sequenced in a study of OX40 agonist ivuxolimab in advanced cancers. Some clones are missing from TCRdb's copy, which holds only in-frame ones; the method was immunoSEQ multiplex PCR. Of 65,000 to 90,000 clones in the sample, about 90% were seen once. The material was CD4+ or CD8+ T cells sorted from blood, obtained in a trial of the OX40 agonist ivuxolimab. These receptors were taken from an adult with an advanced solid tumor such as melanoma, head and neck, liver or kidney cancer.

In the case of this clone: Other DNA sequences from this sample encode an identical CDR3 as well. In DNA, the CDR3 is TGTGCCAGCAGCTTAGCGGACCATCAGCCCCAGCATTTT. The encoded protein is CASSLADHQPQHF. The chain couples TRBV7-2 to TRBJ1-5; no firm D call. The CDR3 is made up of 13 amino acids. Trimming took off 0 bases at V and 5 bases at J, with 5 bases between the two ends. Germline CDR1 is SGHTA and CDR2 is FQGNSA.

The chain has TRBV7-2 and TRBJ2-5, with 7 bases that match TRBD2. The V and J ends lost 1 base and 0 bases, in that order; junction bases with no gene match: 11. Germline CDR1 and CDR2: SGHTA and FQGNSA. The CDR3 totals 18 residues. The CDR3 loop reads CASSLGAGVMLYQETQYF. The DNA for the CDR3 is TGTGCCAGCAGCTTAGGGGCGGGGGTTATGCTGTACCAAGAGACCCAGTACTTC. Combining the CDR3 with reference TRBV7-2 and TRBJ2-5 gives the whole variable domain GAGVSQSPSNKVTEKGKDVELRCDPISGHTALYWYRQSLGQGLEFLIYFQGNSAPDKSGLPSDRFSAERTGGSVSTLTIQRTQQEDSAVYLCASSLGAGVMLYQETQYFGPGTRLLVL.

About this clone: The junction departs from germline at one end; a sequencing error may be responsible. This chain connects TRBV5-1 to TRBJ1-2; D is perhaps TRBD1 (5 bases). The CDR3 spans 11 residues. Germline values: CDR1 SGHRS, CDR2 YFSETQ. The CDR3 here is CASTLGGFYTF. CDR3 DNA sequence: TGCGCCAGCACCTTGGGGGGTTTCTACACCTTC.

The chain joins TRBV11-2 to TRBJ2-7, with a weak D call TRBD1 (6 bases). The CDR3 extends over 14 amino acids. The germline V and J ends were trimmed by 5 bases and 2 bases, with 13 bases remaining between them. The germline V gene has CDR1 SGHAT and CDR2 FQNNGV. The CDR3 spells CASSPGHGAYEQYF. The DNA of the CDR3 is TGTGCCAGCAGCCCGGGACACGGGGCCTACGAGCAGTACTTC.

The rearrangement links TRBV10-3 to TRBJ1-1; the D is unclear. Germline V gene data show CDR1 as ENHRY and CDR2 as SYGVKD. There are 13 residues in the CDR3. Trimming removed 7 bases at V and 7 bases at J, with 16 bases between. The CDR3 DNA reads TGTGCCATCAAGGGAGTCGGGGTTGATGAAGCTTTCTTT. Residues: CAIKGVGVDEAFF.

The genes are TRBV13 and TRBJ2-1; tentative D call: TRBD2 (7 bases). The V end was cut by 3 bases, the J end by 2 bases, with 11 bases between. CDR3 length: 15 amino acids. CDR1 and CDR2 from the germline V gene are PRHDT and FYEKMQ (reference sequence). The CDR3 loop is CASSFFGGPYNEQFF. The DNA for the CDR3 is TGTGCCAGCAGCTTCTTCGGGGGGCCCTACAATGAGCAGTTCTTC. Full variable domain (rest looked up from reference TRBV13 and TRBJ2-1): AAGVIQSPRHLIKEKRETATLKCYPIPRHDTVYWYQQGPGQDPQFLISFYEKMQSDKGSIPDRFSAQQFSDYHSELNMSSLELGDSALYFCASSFFGGPYNEQFFGPGTRLTVL.

This clone was seen a few times. This CDR3 reads CASSSVQGANQPQHF. The CDR3 bases are TGTGCCAGCAGCTCGGTACAGGGGGCAAATCAGCCCCAGCATTTT. The chain recombines TRBV7-6 with TRBJ1-5; 9 nucleotides match TRBD1. Germline values: CDR1 SGHVS, CDR2 FNYEAQ. The CDR3 length is 15 residues. V shed 4 bases, J shed 4 bases, and the junction held 5 bases outside the gene matches. The full variable domain, in which reference TRBV7-6 and TRBJ1-5 provide the parts outside the CDR3, is GAGVSQSPRYKVTKRGQDVALRCDPISGHVSLYWYRQALGQGPEFLTYFNYEAQQDKSGLPNDRFSAERPEGSISTLTIQRTEQRDSAMYRCASSSVQGANQPQHFGDGTRLSIL.

The chain employs TRBV7-8 and TRBJ2-2; perhaps TRBD1 as D (5 bases). This CDR3 is built from 18 residues. V gave up 4 bases and J gave up 0 bases, with 18 bases separating them. From germline, CDR1 is SGHVS and CDR2 FQNEAQ. DNA of the CDR3: TGTGCCAGCAGCTCACACCTAGGGGCACCAGCGAACACCGGGGAGCTGTTTTTT. Encoded protein: CASSSHLGAPANTGELFF.

The chain is built from TRBV10-1 and TRBJ2-2; D gene ambiguous. There are 13 residues in the CDR3. Germline CDR1 is WNHNN and CDR2 is SYGVQD (reference sequence). V shed 0 bases and J shed 5 bases, with 4 bases lying between them. As DNA, the CDR3 is TGCGCCAGCAGTGAGTCGCTTACCGGGGAGCTGTTTTTT. Protein sequence: CASSESLTGELFF.

The chain employs TRBV5-6 and TRBJ2-2; no clear D. V was pared by 0 bases and J by 8 bases, with 2 bases between. Germline V gene data show CDR1 as SGHDT and CDR2 as YYEEEE. The CDR3 has 11 residues. The CDR3 sequence is CASSLAGELFF. Written as DNA, the CDR3 is TGTGCCAGCAGCTTGGCAGGGGAGCTGTTTTTT.

The rearrangement uses TRBV27 and TRBJ2-5, with TRBD2 matching 8 bases. V was pared by 3 bases and J by 1 base, with 4 bases of the junction left unmatched. Looked up from germline, CDR1 is MNHEY and CDR2 is SMNVEV (reference sequence). The CDR3 has 15 amino acids. CDR3: CASSFLRGAQETQYF. The CDR3 nucleotides read TGTGCCAGCAGTTTCCTGCGGGGGGCCCAAGAGACCCAGTACTTC.

The rearrangement uses TRBV5-1 and TRBJ2-7, with TRBD1 identical over 11 bases. The germline CDR1 and CDR2 sequences are SGHRS and YFSETQ. V lost 1 base to trimming and J lost 3 bases; unmatched junction nucleotides: 3. The CDR3 covers 15 residues. The CDR3 region has the DNA TGCGCCAGCAGCTTGTACGGGACAGGGGGCTACGAGCAGTACTTC. It encodes CASSLYGTGGYEQYF.

On this clone: Other DNA sequences of this sample code for an identical CDR3. The chain has TRBV12-5 and TRBJ1-1, with D unresolved. The germline CDR1 and CDR2 sequences are LGHNT and FRNRAP. The CDR3 loop spans 12 amino acids. V was clipped by 1 base and J by 4 bases, with 4 bases between them. CDR3 DNA: TGTGCTAGTGGTTTGGGGGGCACTGAAGCTTTCTTT. Translated, it gives CASGLGGTEAFF.

The V call is TRBV9, the J call TRBJ1-5, with TRBD1 matching over 8 bases. From germline, CDR1 is SGDLS and CDR2 YYNGEE. The CDR3 consists of 12 residues. Unmatched junction bases numbered 4, after V lost 9 bases and J lost 5 bases. CDR3 DNA sequence: TGTGCCACCCAGGGGGCCTATCAGCCCCAGCATTTT. Translating it yields CATQGAYQPQHF.

The rearrangement links TRBV1 to TRBJ2-7; no check of the table's D call, TRBD2, against the DNA was made. TRBV1 is a known pseudogene. The CDR3 has 16 residues. This CDR3 is CTSSQNPLSAVWEQYF. The CDR3 DNA reads TGCACCAGCAGCCAAAACCCCCTGTCGGCGGTCTGGGAGCAGTACTTC.

V is TRBV7-7 and J is TRBJ2-7; the D call may be TRBD1 or TRBD2 (5 bases each). Germline values: CDR1 SSHAT, CDR2 FNYEAQ (reference sequence). The CDR3 extends over 13 amino acids. CDR3 residues: CASAEGSTYEQYF. The DNA for the CDR3 is TGTGCTAGCGCTGAGGGGTCCACCTACGAGCAGTACTTC. Supplemented by reference TRBV7-7 and TRBJ2-7, the full variable domain reads GAGVSQSPRYKVTKRGQDVTLRCDPISSHATLYWYQQALGQGPEFLTYFNYEAQPDKSGLPSDRFSAERPEGSISTLTIQRTEQRDSAMYRCASAEGSTYEQYFGPGTRLTVT.

V usage is TRBV6-6 and J usage is TRBJ2-7; D may be TRBD2 (5 bases). Trimming shortened V by 5 bases and J by 3 bases, and 14 bases separated the two germline ends. The CDR3 runs 14 residues. In germline, CDR1 is MNHNY, CDR2 SVGAGI (reference sequence). CDR3 DNA: TGTGCCAGCAGTCCTCGGACTTCCCACTACGAGCAGTACTTC. It specifies CASSPRTSHYEQYF.

This clone appeared a few times. V gene TRBV2 combines with J gene TRBJ2-1; 8 bases are a match to TRBD2. From germline, CDR1 is SNHLY and CDR2 FYNNEI. The CDR3 is 13 amino acids. CDR3 in amino acids: CARWISGDNEQFF. The CDR3 region has the DNA TGTGCGCGCTGGATTAGCGGGGACAATGAGCAGTTCTTC.

The rearrangement links TRBV2 to TRBJ1-1, with a tentative D call TRBD1 (5 bases). The V gene lost 8 bases and the J gene lost 8 bases, with 18 bases spanning the gap. Germline CDR1 SNHLY, CDR2 FYNNEI. The CDR3 runs 13 residues. The CDR3 region has the DNA TGTGCCAGCTTCCTCGGCGGGGGTTCCGAAGCTTTCTTT. Translating it yields CASFLGGGSEAFF.

The chain couples TRBV7-9 to TRBJ2-7, with D possibly being TRBD2 (6 bases). Trimming left V 1 base short and J 3 bases short, with 7 bases between. CDR1 SEHNR and CDR2 FQNEAQ come from the germline V gene (reference sequence). CDR3 length: 13 residues. The CDR3 is CASSLGRDYEQYF. In DNA, the CDR3 is TGTGCCAGCAGCTTAGGGCGGGACTACGAGCAGTACTTC.

This clone is a singleton in its sample. The rearrangement joins TRBV10-2 to TRBJ1-3; D gene unclear. V was clipped by 11 bases and J by 4 bases, with 9 bases between them. Germline-derived CDR1 and CDR2 are WSHSY and SAAADI. This CDR3 comprises 11 residues. Written as DNA, the CDR3 is TGCGCCTCGGGGAACGGAAACACCATATATTTT. This gives the protein CASGNGNTIYF.